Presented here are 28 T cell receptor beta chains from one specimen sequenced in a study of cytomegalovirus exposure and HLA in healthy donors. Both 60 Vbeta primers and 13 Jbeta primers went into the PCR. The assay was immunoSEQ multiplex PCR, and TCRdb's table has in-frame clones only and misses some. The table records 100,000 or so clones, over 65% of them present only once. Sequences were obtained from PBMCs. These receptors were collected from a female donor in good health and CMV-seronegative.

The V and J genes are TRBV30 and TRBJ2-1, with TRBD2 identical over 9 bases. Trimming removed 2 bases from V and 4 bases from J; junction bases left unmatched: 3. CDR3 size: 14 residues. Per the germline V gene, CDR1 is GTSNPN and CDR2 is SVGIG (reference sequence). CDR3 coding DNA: TGTGCCTGGAGTAGAGCGGGGGGATACAATGAGCAGTTCTTC. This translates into CAWSRAGGYNEQFF.

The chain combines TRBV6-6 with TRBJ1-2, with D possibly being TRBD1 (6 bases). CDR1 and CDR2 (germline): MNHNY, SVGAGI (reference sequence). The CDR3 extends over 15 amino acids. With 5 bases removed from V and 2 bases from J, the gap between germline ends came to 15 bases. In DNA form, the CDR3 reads TGTGCCAGCAGTCGATCGAGGACAGTGAACTATGGCTACACCTTC. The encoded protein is CASSRSRTVNYGYTF.

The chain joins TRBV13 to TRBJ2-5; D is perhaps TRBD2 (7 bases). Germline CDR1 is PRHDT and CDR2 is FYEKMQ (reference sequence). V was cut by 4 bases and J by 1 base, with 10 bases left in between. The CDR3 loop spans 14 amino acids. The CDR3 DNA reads TGTGCCAGCAGCTACAGGGAGGGCCAAGAGACCCAGTACTTC. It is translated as CASSYREGQETQYF. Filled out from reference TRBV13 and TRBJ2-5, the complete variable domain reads AAGVIQSPRHLIKEKRETATLKCYPIPRHDTVYWYQQGPGQDPQFLISFYEKMQSDKGSIPDRFSAQQFSDYHSELNMSSLELGDSALYFCASSYREGQETQYFGPGTRLLVL.

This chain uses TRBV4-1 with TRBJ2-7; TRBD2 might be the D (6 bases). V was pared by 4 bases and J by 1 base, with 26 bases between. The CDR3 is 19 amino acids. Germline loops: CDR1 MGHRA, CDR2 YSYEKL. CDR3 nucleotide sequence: TGCGCCAGCAGCCTTCGGGCGGGGCTAAACGCGGCGATTTCCTACGAGCAGTACTTC. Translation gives CASSLRAGLNAAISYEQYF.

The CDR3 nucleotides are TGTGCCAGCTCACCCAAGAACACTGAAGCTTTCTTT. Translated, it gives CASSPKNTEAFF. The genes are TRBV18 and TRBJ1-1; D unclear. The CDR3 loop spans 12 amino acids. The germline gives CDR1 KGHSH, CDR2 LQKENI. The V and J ends lost 3 bases and 1 base respectively, with 3 bases between them.

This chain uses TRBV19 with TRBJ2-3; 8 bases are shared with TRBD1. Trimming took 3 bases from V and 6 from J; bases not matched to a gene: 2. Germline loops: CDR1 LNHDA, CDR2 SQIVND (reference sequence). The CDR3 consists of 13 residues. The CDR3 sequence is CASSIRGQDTQYF. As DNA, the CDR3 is TGTGCCAGTAGTATCAGGGGGCAGGATACGCAGTATTTT.

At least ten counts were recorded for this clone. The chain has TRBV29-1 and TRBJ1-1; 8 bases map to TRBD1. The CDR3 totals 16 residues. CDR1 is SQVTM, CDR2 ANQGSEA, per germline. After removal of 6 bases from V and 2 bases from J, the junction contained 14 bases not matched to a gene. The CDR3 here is CSVVGDRIATNTEAFF. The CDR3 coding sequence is TGCAGCGTAGTAGGGGACAGGATTGCTACAAACACTGAAGCTTTCTTT.

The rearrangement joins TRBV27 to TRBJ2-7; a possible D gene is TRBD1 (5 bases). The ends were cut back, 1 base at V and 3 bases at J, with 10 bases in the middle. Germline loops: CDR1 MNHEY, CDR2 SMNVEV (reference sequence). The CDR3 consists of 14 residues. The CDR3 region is CASSLYGALYEQYF. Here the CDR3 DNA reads TGTGCCAGCAGTTTATATGGGGCCCTCTACGAGCAGTACTTC.

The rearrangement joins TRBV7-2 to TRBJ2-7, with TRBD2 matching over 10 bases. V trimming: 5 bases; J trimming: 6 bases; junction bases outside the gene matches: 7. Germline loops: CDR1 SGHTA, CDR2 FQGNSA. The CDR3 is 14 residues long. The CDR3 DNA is TGTGCCAGCAGCAGTTCTAGCGGGGGTCGCGAGCAGTACTTC. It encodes CASSSSSGGREQYF.

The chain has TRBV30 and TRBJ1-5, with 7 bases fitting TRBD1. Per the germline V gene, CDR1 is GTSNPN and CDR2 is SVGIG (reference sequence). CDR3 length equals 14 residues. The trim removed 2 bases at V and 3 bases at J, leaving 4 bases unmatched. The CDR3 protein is CAWSLGQVNQPQHF. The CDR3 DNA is TGTGCCTGGAGTCTTGGACAGGTCAATCAGCCCCAGCATTTT.

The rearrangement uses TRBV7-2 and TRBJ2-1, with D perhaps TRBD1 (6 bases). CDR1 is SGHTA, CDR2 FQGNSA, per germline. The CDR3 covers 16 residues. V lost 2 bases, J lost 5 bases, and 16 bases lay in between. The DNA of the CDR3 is TGTGCCAGCAGCTTAAACGCAGGGGTCAAGCACAATGAGCAGTTCTTC. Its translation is CASSLNAGVKHNEQFF. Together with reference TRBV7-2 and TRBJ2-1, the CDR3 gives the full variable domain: GAGVSQSPSNKVTEKGKDVELRCDPISGHTALYWYRQSLGQGLEFLIYFQGNSAPDKSGLPSDRFSAERTGGSVSTLTIQRTQQEDSAVYLCASSLNAGVKHNEQFFGPGTRLTVL.

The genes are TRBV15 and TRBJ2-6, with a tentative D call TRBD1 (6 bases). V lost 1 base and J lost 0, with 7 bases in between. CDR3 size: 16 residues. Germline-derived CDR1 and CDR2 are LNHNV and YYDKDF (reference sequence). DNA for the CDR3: TGTGCCACCAGCAGAGGGACAGACTCTGGGGCCAACGTCCTGACTTTC. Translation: CATSRGTDSGANVLTF.

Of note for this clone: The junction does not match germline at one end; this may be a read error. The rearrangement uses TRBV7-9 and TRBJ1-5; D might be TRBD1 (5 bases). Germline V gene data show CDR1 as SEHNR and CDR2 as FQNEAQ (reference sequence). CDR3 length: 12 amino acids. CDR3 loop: CSSSRGDQPQHF. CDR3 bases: TGTTCCAGCAGCCGGGGGGATCAGCCCCAGCATTTT.

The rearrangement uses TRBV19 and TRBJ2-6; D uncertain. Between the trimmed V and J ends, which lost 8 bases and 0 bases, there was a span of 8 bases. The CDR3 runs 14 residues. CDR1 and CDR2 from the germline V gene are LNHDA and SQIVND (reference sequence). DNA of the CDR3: TGTGCCAGTGCCGAGTTCTCTGGGGCCAACGTCCTGACTTTC. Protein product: CASAEFSGANVLTF. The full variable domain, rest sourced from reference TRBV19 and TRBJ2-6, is DGGITQSPKYLFRKEGQNVTLSCEQNLNHDAMYWYRQDPGQGLRLIYYSQIVNDFQKGDIAEGYSVSREKKESFPLTVTSAQKNPTAFYLCASAEFSGANVLTFGAGSRLTVL.

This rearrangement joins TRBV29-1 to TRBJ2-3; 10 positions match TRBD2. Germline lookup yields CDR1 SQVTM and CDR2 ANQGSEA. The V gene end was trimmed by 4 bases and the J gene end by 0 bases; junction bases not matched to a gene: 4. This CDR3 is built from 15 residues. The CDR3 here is CSVGQRGGSTDTQYF. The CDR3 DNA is TGCAGCGTTGGACAGCGGGGGGGCAGCACAGATACGCAGTATTTT.

CDR3 sequence reads: CASSPDGTAYEQYF. Written as DNA, the CDR3 is TGTGCCAGCAGTCCCGACGGGACAGCCTACGAGCAGTACTTC. This chain links TRBV28 with TRBJ2-7, with 7 bases identical to TRBD1. This CDR3 is 14 amino acids long. V trimming: 5 bases; J trimming: 2 bases; junction bases outside the gene matches: 6. Germline CDR1 is MDHEN and CDR2 is SYDVKM.

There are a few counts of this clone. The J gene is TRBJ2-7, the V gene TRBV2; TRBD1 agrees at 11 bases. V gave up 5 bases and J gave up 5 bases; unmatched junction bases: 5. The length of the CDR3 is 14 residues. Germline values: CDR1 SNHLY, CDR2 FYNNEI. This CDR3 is CASSFRTGGDEQYF. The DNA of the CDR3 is TGTGCCAGCAGTTTTAGGACAGGGGGCGACGAGCAGTACTTC.

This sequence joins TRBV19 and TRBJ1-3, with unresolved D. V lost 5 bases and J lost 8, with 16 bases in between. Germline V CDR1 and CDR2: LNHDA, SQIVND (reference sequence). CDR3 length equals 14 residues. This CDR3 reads CASSPYGREDTIYF. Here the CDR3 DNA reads TGTGCCAGTAGTCCTTACGGGAGAGAAGACACCATATATTTT.

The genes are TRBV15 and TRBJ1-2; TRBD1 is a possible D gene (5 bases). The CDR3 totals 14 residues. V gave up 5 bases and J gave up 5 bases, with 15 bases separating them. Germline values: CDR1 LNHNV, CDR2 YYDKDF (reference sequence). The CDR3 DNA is TGTGCCACCAGCTTAAACCGACCAGGGTATGGCTACACCTTC. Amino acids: CATSLNRPGYGYTF.

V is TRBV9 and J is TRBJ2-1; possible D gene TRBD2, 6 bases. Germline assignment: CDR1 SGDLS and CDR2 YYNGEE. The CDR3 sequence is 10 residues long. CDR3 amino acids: CVPGENEQFF. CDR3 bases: TGTGTCCCGGGGGAAAATGAGCAGTTCTTC. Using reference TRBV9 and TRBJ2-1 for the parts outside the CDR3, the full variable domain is DSGVTQTPKHLITATGQRVTLRCSPRSGDLSVYWYQQSLDQGLQFLIQYYNGEERAKGNILERFSAQQFPDLHSELNLSSLELGDSALYFCVPGENEQFFGPGTRLTVL.

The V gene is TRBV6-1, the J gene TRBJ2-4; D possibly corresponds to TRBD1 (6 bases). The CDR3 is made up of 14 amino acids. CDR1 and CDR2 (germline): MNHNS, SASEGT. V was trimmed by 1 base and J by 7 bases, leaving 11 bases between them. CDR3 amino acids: CASSEGQAHNIQYF. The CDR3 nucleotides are TGTGCCAGCAGTGAAGGACAGGCCCATAACATTCAGTACTTC.

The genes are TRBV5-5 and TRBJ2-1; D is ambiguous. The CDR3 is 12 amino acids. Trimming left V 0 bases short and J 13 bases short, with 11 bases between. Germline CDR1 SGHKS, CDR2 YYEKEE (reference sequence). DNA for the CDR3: TGTGCCAGCAGCTTGGAACTACCTTATCAGTTCTTC. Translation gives CASSLELPYQFF.

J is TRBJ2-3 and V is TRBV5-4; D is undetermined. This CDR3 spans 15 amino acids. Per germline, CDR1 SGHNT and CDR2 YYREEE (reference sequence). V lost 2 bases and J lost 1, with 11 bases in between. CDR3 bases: TGTGCCAGCAGCTTTAGTGTCAAGCGCACAGATACGCAGTATTTT. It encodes CASSFSVKRTDTQYF.

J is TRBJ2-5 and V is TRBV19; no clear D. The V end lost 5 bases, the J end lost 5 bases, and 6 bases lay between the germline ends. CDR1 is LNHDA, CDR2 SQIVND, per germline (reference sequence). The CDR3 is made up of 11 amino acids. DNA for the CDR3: TGTGCCAGTAGTGAACAGGAGACCCAGTACTTC. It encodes CASSEQETQYF.

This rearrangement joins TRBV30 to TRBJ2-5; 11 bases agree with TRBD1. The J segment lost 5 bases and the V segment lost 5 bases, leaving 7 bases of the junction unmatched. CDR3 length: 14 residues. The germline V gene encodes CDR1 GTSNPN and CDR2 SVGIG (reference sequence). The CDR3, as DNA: TGTGCCTGGGTTATGAGGGACAGGGGGGAGACCCAGTACTTC. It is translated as CAWVMRDRGETQYF.

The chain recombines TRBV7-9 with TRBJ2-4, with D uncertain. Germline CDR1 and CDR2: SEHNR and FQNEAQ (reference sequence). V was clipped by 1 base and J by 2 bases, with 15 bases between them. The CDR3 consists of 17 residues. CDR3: CASSLVEVSFPKNIQYF. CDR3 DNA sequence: TGTGCCAGCAGCTTAGTAGAAGTTTCGTTCCCCAAAAACATTCAGTACTTC.

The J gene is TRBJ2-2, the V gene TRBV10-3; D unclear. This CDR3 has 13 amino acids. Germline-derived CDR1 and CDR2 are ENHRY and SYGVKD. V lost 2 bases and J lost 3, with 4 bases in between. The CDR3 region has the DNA TGTGCCATCAGTGAGAGCTACACCGGGGAGCTGTTTTTT. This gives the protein CAISESYTGELFF.

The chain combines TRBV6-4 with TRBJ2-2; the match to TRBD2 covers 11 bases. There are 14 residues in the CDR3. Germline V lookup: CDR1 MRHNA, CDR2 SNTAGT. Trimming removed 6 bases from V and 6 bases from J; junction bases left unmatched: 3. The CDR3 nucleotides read TGTGCCAGCAGCGCGGGACTAGCGGCCGGGGAGCTGTTTTTT. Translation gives CASSAGLAAGELFF.